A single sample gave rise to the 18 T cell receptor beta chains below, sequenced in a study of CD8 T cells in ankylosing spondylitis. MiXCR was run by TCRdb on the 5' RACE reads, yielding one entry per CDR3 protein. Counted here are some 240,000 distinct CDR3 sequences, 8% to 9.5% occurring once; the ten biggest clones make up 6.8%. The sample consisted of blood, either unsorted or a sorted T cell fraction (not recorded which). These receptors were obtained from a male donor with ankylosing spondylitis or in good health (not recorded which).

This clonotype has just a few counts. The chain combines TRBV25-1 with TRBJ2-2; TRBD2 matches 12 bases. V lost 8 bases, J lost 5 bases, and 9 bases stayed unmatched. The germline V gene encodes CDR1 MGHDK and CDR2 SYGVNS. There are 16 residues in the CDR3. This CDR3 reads CASGDLAGGGTGELFF. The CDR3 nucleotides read TGTGCCAGCGGGGACCTAGCGGGAGGGGGTACCGGGGAGCTGTTTTTT.

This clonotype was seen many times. The CDR3 nucleotides are TGTGCCAGCAGCGTAGGGGGGGATACTCCCTACGAGCAGTACTTC. It encodes CASSVGGDTPYEQYF. V gene TRBV9 combines with J gene TRBJ2-7, with D tentatively TRBD2 (6 bases). From germline, CDR1 is SGDLS and CDR2 YYNGEE. The CDR3 totals 15 residues. Trimming took 0 bases from V and 2 from J, leaving 12 bases between them.

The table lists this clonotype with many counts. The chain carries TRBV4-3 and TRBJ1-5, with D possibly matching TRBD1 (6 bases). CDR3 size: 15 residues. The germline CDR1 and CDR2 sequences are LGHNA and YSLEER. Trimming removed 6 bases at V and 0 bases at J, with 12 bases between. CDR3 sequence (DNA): TGCGCCAGCAGGGCAGGGGTGTATAGCAATCAGCCCCAGCATTTT. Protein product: CASRAGVYSNQPQHF.

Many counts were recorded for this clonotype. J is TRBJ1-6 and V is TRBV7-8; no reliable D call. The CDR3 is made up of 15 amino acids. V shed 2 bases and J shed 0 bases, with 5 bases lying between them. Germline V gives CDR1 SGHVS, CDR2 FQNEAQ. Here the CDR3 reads CASSLSDSYNSPLHF. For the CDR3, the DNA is TGTGCCAGCAGCTTAAGTGACTCCTATAATTCACCCCTCCACTTT.

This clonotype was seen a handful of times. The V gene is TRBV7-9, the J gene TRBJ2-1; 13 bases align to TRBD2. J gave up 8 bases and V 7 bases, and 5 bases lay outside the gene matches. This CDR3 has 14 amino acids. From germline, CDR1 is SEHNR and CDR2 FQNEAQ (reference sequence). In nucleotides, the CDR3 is TGTGCCAGCACCGGACTAGCGGGAGTTGATGAGCAGTTCTTC. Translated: CASTGLAGVDEQFF.

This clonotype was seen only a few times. This CDR3 is CASSSGDSQETQYF. CDR3 DNA: TGTGCCAGCAGCTCCGGGGACAGTCAAGAGACCCAGTACTTC. V and J are TRBV7-2 and TRBJ2-5; 7 nucleotides agree with TRBD1. CDR1 and CDR2 (germline): SGHTA, FQGNSA. V was pared by 4 bases and J by 2 bases, with 4 bases of the junction left unmatched. There are 14 residues in the CDR3.

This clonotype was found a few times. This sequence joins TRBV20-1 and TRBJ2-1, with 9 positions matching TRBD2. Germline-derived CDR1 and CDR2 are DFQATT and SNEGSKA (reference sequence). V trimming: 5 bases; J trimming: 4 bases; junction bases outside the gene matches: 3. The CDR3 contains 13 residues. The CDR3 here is CSASTSGYNEQFF. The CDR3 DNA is TGCAGTGCTTCGACTAGCGGATACAATGAGCAGTTCTTC.

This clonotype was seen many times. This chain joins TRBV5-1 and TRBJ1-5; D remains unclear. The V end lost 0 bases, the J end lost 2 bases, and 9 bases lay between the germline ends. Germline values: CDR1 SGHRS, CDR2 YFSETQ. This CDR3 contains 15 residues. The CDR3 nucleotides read TGCGCCAGCAGCTTGGGTTTGGAAGGCAATCAGCCCCAGCATTTT. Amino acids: CASSLGLEGNQPQHF.

Here the CDR3 DNA reads TGTGCCACCAGTGCCCTACAGGGGATAGGGGAGACCCAGTACTTC. It codes for CATSALQGIGETQYF. The rearrangement joins TRBV24-1 to TRBJ2-5; TRBD1 agrees at 7 bases. The germline gives CDR1 KGHDR, CDR2 SFDVKD. The CDR3 totals 15 residues. The junction had 10 bases not matched to a gene; V was cut back by 5 bases and J by 5 bases.

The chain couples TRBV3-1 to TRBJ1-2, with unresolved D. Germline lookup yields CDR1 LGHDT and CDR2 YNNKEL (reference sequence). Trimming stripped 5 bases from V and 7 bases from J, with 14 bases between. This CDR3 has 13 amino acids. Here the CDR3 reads CASSKSSSGGYTF. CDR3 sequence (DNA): TGTGCCAGCAGCAAATCTTCCTCGGGTGGCTACACCTTC.

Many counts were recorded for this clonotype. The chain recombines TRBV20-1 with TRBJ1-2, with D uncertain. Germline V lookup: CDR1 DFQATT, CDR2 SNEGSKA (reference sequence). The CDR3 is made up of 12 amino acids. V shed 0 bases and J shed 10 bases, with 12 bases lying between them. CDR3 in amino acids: CSARDGQVSYTF. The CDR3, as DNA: TGCAGTGCTAGAGATGGCCAGGTATCCTACACCTTC.

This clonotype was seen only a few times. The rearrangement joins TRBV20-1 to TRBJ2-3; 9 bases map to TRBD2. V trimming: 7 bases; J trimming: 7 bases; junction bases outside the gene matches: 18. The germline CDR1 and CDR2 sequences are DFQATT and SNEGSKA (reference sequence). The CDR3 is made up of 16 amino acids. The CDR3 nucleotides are TGCAGTGGGTCGCGGGCGGGGGGGCTAGGGACGAATACGCAGTATTTT. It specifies CSGSRAGGLGTNTQYF.

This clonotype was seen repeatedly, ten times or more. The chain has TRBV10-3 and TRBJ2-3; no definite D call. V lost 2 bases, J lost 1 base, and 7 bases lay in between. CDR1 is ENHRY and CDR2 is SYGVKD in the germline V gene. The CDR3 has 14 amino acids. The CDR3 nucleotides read TGTGCCATCAGTGAGAGATTGGGCACAGATACGCAGTATTTT. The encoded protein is CAISERLGTDTQYF.

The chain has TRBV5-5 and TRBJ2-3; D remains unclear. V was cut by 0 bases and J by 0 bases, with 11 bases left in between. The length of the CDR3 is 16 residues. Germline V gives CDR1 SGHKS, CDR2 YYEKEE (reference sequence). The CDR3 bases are TGTGCCAGCAGCTTGGCCGTGGGGTCTAGCACAGATACGCAGTATTTT. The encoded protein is CASSLAVGSSTDTQYF.

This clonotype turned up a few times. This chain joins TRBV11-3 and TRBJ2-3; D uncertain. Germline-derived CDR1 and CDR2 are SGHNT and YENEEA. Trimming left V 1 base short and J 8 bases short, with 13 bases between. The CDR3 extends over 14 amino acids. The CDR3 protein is CASSLAPATGTQYF. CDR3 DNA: TGTGCCAGCAGCTTAGCCCCCGCGACGGGTACGCAGTATTTT.

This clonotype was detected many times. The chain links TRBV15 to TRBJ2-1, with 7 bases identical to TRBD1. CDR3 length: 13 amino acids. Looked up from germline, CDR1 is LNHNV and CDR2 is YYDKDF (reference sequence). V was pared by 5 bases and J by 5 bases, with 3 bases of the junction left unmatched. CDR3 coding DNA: TGTGCCACCAGCCGGGACAGAAACAATGAGCAGTTCTTC. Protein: CATSRDRNNEQFF.

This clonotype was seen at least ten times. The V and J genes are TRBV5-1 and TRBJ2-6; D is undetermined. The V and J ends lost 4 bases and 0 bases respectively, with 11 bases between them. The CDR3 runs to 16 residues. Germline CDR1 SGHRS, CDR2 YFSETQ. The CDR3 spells CASSLDGASGANVLTF. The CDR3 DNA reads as TGCGCCAGCAGCCTGGACGGTGCCTCTGGGGCCAACGTCCTGACTTTC.

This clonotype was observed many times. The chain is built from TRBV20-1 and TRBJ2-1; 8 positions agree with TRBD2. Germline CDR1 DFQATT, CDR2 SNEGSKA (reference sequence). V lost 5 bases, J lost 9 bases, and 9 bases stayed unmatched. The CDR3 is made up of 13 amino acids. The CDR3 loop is CSADRAGAGEQFF. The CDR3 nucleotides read TGCAGTGCTGACCGAGCGGGAGCTGGTGAGCAGTTCTTC.